The 7 T cell receptor beta chains below were found in one sample sequenced in a study of blood T cell repertoires in COVID-19. Repertoires were generated with immunoSEQ multiplex PCR, while TCRdb's copy carries only in-frame clones and drops some. The repertoire holds 300,000 to 400,000 clones, with around 90% as singletons. Input material: peripheral blood. The receptors shown here come from a man between 45 and 60 years old with active or convalescent COVID-19.

J is TRBJ1-5 and V is TRBV19; the D gene is possibly TRBD1 (5 bases). This CDR3 spans 15 amino acids. CDR1 is LNHDA and CDR2 is SQIVND in the germline V gene (reference sequence). V gave up 1 base and J gave up 3 bases, with 10 bases separating them. CDR3 residues: CASSIGRGFNQPQHF. The CDR3, as DNA: TGTGCCAGTAGTATAGGTCGGGGGTTCAATCAGCCCCAGCATTTT. Using reference TRBV19 and TRBJ1-5 for the parts outside the CDR3, the full variable domain is DGGITQSPKYLFRKEGQNVTLSCEQNLNHDAMYWYRQDPGQGLRLIYYSQIVNDFQKGDIAEGYSVSREKKESFPLTVTSAQKNPTAFYLCASSIGRGFNQPQHFGDGTRLSIL.

This sequence joins TRBV7-9 and TRBJ2-7, with 10 nucleotides matching TRBD2. Per germline, CDR1 SEHNR and CDR2 FQNEAQ (reference sequence). CDR3 length equals 16 residues. With V trimmed by 1 base and J by 2 bases, 5 bases remained unmatched. The CDR3 DNA follows: TGTGCCAGCAGCTTAGGGGTCGGGACTAGCGCCTACGAGCAGTACTTC. It encodes CASSLGVGTSAYEQYF.

The genes are TRBV10-3 and TRBJ1-5, with D possibly being TRBD1 (6 bases). This CDR3 contains 14 residues. V lost 6 bases and J 1 base, leaving 10 bases between the germline ends. In germline, CDR1 is ENHRY, CDR2 SYGVKD. The chain's CDR3 is CAISSQGSNQPQHF. The CDR3 DNA sequence: TGTGCCATCAGCTCCCAGGGGAGCAATCAGCCCCAGCATTTT.

The V and J genes are TRBV28 and TRBJ2-1; D uncertain. The CDR3 loop spans 18 amino acids. Germline CDR1 reads MDHEN; CDR2 reads SYDVKM. With 4 bases removed from V and 1 base from J, the gap between germline ends came to 20 bases. The CDR3 loop reads CASSSPTYDGASYNEQFF. CDR3 nucleotides: TGTGCCAGCAGTTCCCCCACCTACGACGGAGCATCCTACAATGAGCAGTTCTTC. Looking up the rest from reference TRBV28 and TRBJ2-1 gives the full variable domain: DVKVTQSSRYLVKRTGEKVFLECVQDMDHENMFWYRQDPGLGLRLIYFSYDVKMKEKGDIPEGYSVSREKKERFSLILESASTNQTSMYLCASSSPTYDGASYNEQFFGPGTRLTVL.

The chain is built from TRBV28 and TRBJ1-2; TRBD1 matches at 7 bases. The V gene end was trimmed by 5 bases and the J gene end by 5 bases; junction bases not matched to a gene: 8. Germline lookup yields CDR1 MDHEN and CDR2 SYDVKM. This CDR3 comprises 14 residues. CDR3 region: CASSLRQGTYGYTF. CDR3 nucleotides: TGTGCCAGCAGTCTCCGACAGGGTACTTATGGCTACACCTTC.

The rearrangement links TRBV5-4 to TRBJ2-3, with TRBD2 as a possible D gene (6 bases). V dropped 5 bases and J dropped 5 bases, with 15 bases sitting between them. The CDR3 covers 14 residues. Germline V gene data show CDR1 as SGHNT and CDR2 as YYREEE (reference sequence). DNA for the CDR3: TGTGCCAGCAGAAGGGACTCCAACGAAGATACGCAGTATTTT. This encodes CASRRDSNEDTQYF.

The chain couples TRBV24-1 to TRBJ2-1, with a possible D match to TRBD1 (6 bases). The CDR3 contains 15 residues. V was pared by 4 bases and J by 0 bases, with 9 bases between. Germline assignment: CDR1 KGHDR and CDR2 SFDVKD. The CDR3 sequence is CATSDHRDSYNEQFF. The DNA for the CDR3 is TGTGCCACCAGTGACCACAGGGACTCCTACAATGAGCAGTTCTTC.